Shown below are 12 T cell receptor beta chains from a single sample sequenced in a study of blood T cell repertoires in COVID-19. TCRdb keeps only in-frame clones here, not all; method: immunoSEQ multiplex PCR. This sample carries under 200,000 clones, 75% to 90% of them seen once, and the ten largest clones take roughly a tenth. Sequenced input: peripheral blood. The receptors stem from a woman of 80 years or more with active or convalescent COVID-19.

V gene TRBV6-1 combines with J gene TRBJ1-1, with D maybe TRBD1 (5 bases). CDR3 length equals 14 residues. Germline CDR1 is MNHNS and CDR2 is SASEGT. The germline V and J ends were trimmed by 2 bases and 3 bases, with 10 bases remaining between them. CDR3 in amino acids: CASSEPWGDTEAFF. The CDR3 bases are TGTGCCAGCAGTGAACCATGGGGGGACACTGAAGCTTTCTTT.

The chain is built from TRBV4-2 and TRBJ2-4, with 11 bases matching TRBD1. Germline V gene data show CDR1 as LGHNA and CDR2 as YNFKEQ. J gave up 8 bases and V 0 bases, and 3 bases lay outside the gene matches. This CDR3 has 15 residues. The CDR3 is CASSQDGTGGDIQYF. For the CDR3, the DNA is TGTGCCAGCAGCCAAGATGGGACAGGGGGAGACATTCAGTACTTC.

This chain uses TRBV5-6 with TRBJ2-3; 8 positions match TRBD2. J lost 1 base, V lost 1 base, and 8 bases had no gene match. The CDR3 has 17 residues. The germline V gene has CDR1 SGHDT and CDR2 YYEEEE. The CDR3 nucleotides are TGTGCCAGCAGCTTGCCAATTGGGCGGGGGGGCACAGATACGCAGTATTTT. This encodes CASSLPIGRGGTDTQYF.

This clone was seen just once. The V gene is TRBV19, the J gene TRBJ2-2; TRBD1 matches at 9 bases. The V and J ends lost 11 bases and 6 bases, in that order; junction bases with no gene match: 10. Germline CDR1 is LNHDA and CDR2 is SQIVND (reference sequence). The CDR3 length is 14 residues. CDR3 loop: CASQPRTGAGELFF. CDR3 coding DNA: TGTGCCTCCCAACCCCGGACAGGGGCCGGGGAGCTGTTTTTT.

The table lists this clone with a count of one. This chain connects TRBV29-1 to TRBJ1-4; D unclear. The CDR3 extends over 14 amino acids. Trimming shortened V by 6 bases and J by 1 base, and 12 bases separated the two germline ends. Germline V CDR1 and CDR2: SQVTM, ANQGSEA. The CDR3 sequence is CSVRPRKTNEKLFF. The DNA for the CDR3 is TGCAGCGTCCGCCCGCGGAAAACTAATGAAAAACTGTTTTTT.

This clone was seen just once. This chain connects TRBV19 to TRBJ1-4; tentatively, D is TRBD1 (6 bases). Germline CDR1 is LNHDA and CDR2 is SQIVND (reference sequence). The CDR3 loop spans 14 amino acids. Trimming removed 8 bases from V and 5 bases from J, with 15 bases in between. CDR3 region: CASALGAVNEKLFF. The CDR3, as DNA: TGTGCCAGTGCTCTGGGGGCAGTGAATGAAAAACTGTTTTTT.

The rearrangement uses TRBV10-3 and TRBJ1-2; no firm D call. Trimming shortened V by 5 bases and J by 8 bases, and 15 bases separated the two germline ends. This CDR3 has 13 amino acids. Germline CDR1 ENHRY, CDR2 SYGVKD. This CDR3 is CAISPGDTGGYTF. In DNA form, the CDR3 reads TGTGCCATCAGTCCCGGGGATACGGGAGGCTACACCTTC.

The chain combines TRBV7-3 with TRBJ2-3, with 8 bases identical to TRBD2. V dropped 5 bases and J dropped 3; count of bases not matched to a gene: 13. Germline CDR1 reads SGHTA; CDR2 reads FQGTGA. CDR3 length: 17 amino acids. The CDR3 protein is CASSLQPGGGGTDTQYF. The CDR3 coding sequence is TGTGCCAGCAGCCTCCAGCCGGGGGGGGGCGGAACAGATACGCAGTATTTT.

This clone was counted between two and nine times. This sequence joins TRBV11-2 and TRBJ1-4; D might be TRBD1 (5 bases). V lost 3 bases and J 8 bases, leaving 10 bases between the germline ends. CDR1 and CDR2 (germline): SGHAT, FQNNGV. The CDR3 runs to 13 residues. CDR3 sequence (DNA): TGTGCCAGCAGCTTGGAGTACAGGGAAAAACTGTTTTTT. Translation gives CASSLEYREKLFF.

Regarding this clone: The junction shows a germline mismatch at one end, possibly a read error. The chain has TRBV7-7 and TRBJ2-2, with TRBD2 as a possible D gene (5 bases). The CDR3 has 14 amino acids. Germline V gene data show CDR1 as SSHAT and CDR2 as FNYEAQ (reference sequence). The CDR3, as DNA: TGTGCTAGCAGCCCCCAAAGTGGGAGCGGGGAGCTGTTTTTT. It codes for CASSPQSGSGELFF.

The chain joins TRBV3-1 (or the pseudogene TRBV3-2) to TRBJ2-5, with 10 nucleotides matching TRBD2. Trimming cost V 4 bases and J 6 bases; bases outside gene matches: 5. In germline, CDR1 is LGHDT, CDR2 YNNKEL (reference sequence). The CDR3 totals 14 residues. The CDR3 reads CASSLSGGIQTQYF. The CDR3 bases are TGTGCCAGCAGCCTTAGCGGGGGGATACAGACCCAGTACTTC.

The chain recombines TRBV19 with TRBJ1-6; 8 nucleotides line up with TRBD1. The germline V gene has CDR1 LNHDA and CDR2 SQIVND (reference sequence). V gave up 4 bases and J gave up 5 bases; unmatched junction bases: 4. The CDR3 spans 15 residues. The CDR3 DNA sequence: TGTGCCAGTAGTAAAAGGACAGGGAATAATTCACCCCTCCACTTT. It is translated as CASSKRTGNNSPLHF. Full variable domain (remainder filled in from reference TRBV19 and TRBJ1-6): DGGITQSPKYLFRKEGQNVTLSCEQNLNHDAMYWYRQDPGQGLRLIYYSQIVNDFQKGDIAEGYSVSREKKESFPLTVTSAQKNPTAFYLCASSKRTGNNSPLHFGNGTRLTVT.